This TCR beta chain stems from a study of shared clonotypes between healthy human individuals. CDR1 and CDR2 from the germline V gene are SEHNR and FQNEAQ (reference sequence). The CDR3 spans 16 residues. The V and J ends lost 5 bases and 4 bases, in that order; junction bases with no gene match: 5. Original data processing: ImmunoSEQ only sent back junction sequences with no quality scores, so filtering was done differently. Sequencing used immunoSEQ multiplex PCR; TCRdb keeps in-frame clones, though not all of them. From that table come the V and J calls and clone size; the DNA was used to work out D and trimming. The table has about 470,000 clones, 79% seen once.

The TCR originated in a woman between 40 and 55 years old in good health. Some clones in this sample may be carry-over from other donors' samples. V and J are TRBV7-9 and TRBJ2-1; TRBD2 agrees at 13 bases. Sequences were obtained from PBMCs. The CDR3 nucleotides are TGTGCCAGCAGCCCGAAGGGACTAGCGGGATACAATGAGCAGTTCTTC. It encodes CASSPKGLAGYNEQFF.